Detailed here is one T cell receptor (beta chain). Its antigen is unidentified. TCRdb re-called the 5' RACE reads; one entry per CDR3 protein, DNA not given. The table for this sample gives about 21,000 distinct CDR3 sequences. The data were taken from a study of T cells expressing NK-cell markers. Turning to the study itself: Researchers got TCR beta repertoires out of sorted CD3+CD56+NKG2C+, CD3+CD56+NKG2C- and CD3+CD56-NKG2C+ T cells. Study outcomes and limitations: Of the CD8+ T cells in six or seven donors, about 1.0-7.0% belonged to dominant NKG2C+ clonotypes.

This CDR3 spans 14 amino acids. CDR1 and CDR2 (germline): LGHDT, YNNKEL (reference sequence). The clonotype comes from a man aged 18-75 years in good health. Input material: blood T cells: a sorted CD56 or NKG2C T cell subset, CD4+ or CD8+ T cells, or bulk PBMC T cells (not recorded which). This chain connects TRBV3-1 to TRBJ2-3. The CDR3 reads CASSQELATDTQYF.